This is a list of T cell receptor beta chains from one sample in a study of T-cell memory formation after mild COVID-19. TCRdb used MiXCR to reprocess the 5' RACE reads, holding one entry per CDR3 protein. The data hold approximately 560,000 distinct CDR3 sequences, with about 18% observed a single time. The sample comprised PBMCs or a T cell subset sorted from them (not recorded which). The receptor source for this set is an adult woman who had mild COVID-19 (a few samples of this study predate the infection). Cell type and time point are not known. Each CDR3 is given with its conserved first and last residue. D genes are given only for firm matches. Clone size is given for some rows only: seen once, a few or many times, or a class if the clone is expanded.

V gene: TRBV20-1; clone size: few; D gene: -; J gene: TRBJ1-3; CDR3 protein: CSARDYSGNTIYF; CDR3 DNA: TGCAGTGCTAGAGACTACTCTGGAAACACCATATATTTT
V gene: TRBV12-3/TRBV12-4; clone size: many; D gene: -; J gene: TRBJ2-3; CDR3 protein: CARKTGGAQYF; CDR3 DNA: TGTGCCAGAAAAACGGGCGGAGCGCAGTATTTT
V gene: TRBV29-1; clone size: -; D gene: -; J gene: TRBJ2-1; CDR3 protein: CSVDGAEVTYNEQFF; CDR3 DNA: TGCAGCGTTGATGGGGCGGAGGTAACCTACAATGAGCAGTTCTTC
V gene: TRBV7-9; clone size: -; D gene: -; J gene: TRBJ1-2; CDR3 protein: CASSVLRVNYGYTF; CDR3 DNA: TGTGCCAGCAGTGTCCTCCGAGTGAACTATGGCTACACCTTC
V gene: TRBV5-1; clone size: -; D gene: -; J gene: TRBJ2-7; CDR3 protein: CASRFGQSSYEQYF; CDR3 DNA: TGCGCCAGCAGATTTGGACAATCGTCCTACGAGCAGTACTTC
V gene: TRBV12-3/TRBV12-4; clone size: -; D gene: TRBD1; J gene: TRBJ1-2; CDR3 protein: CASSQIPRLDRNYGYTF; CDR3 DNA: TGTGCCAGCAGCCAAATCCCTCGTCTGGACAGGAACTATGGCTACACCTTC
V gene: TRBV20-1; clone size: few; D gene: -; J gene: TRBJ1-3; CDR3 protein: CSARVGTYGNTIYF; CDR3 DNA: TGCAGTGCTAGAGTTGGGACGTATGGAAACACCATATATTTT
V gene: TRBV12-3/TRBV12-4; clone size: -; D gene: TRBD1; J gene: TRBJ1-2; CDR3 protein: CASSLWSTGVSSYTF; CDR3 DNA: TGTGCCAGCAGTTTATGGTCGACAGGGGTCTCTAGCTACACCTTC
V gene: TRBV29-1; clone size: many; D gene: -; J gene: TRBJ2-2; CDR3 protein: CSVDTGNTGELFF; CDR3 DNA: TGCAGCGTTGACACCGGGAACACCGGGGAGCTGTTTTTT
V gene: TRBV24-1; clone size: few; D gene: TRBD2; J gene: TRBJ2-1; CDR3 protein: CATSDPGLAGASNNEQFF; CDR3 DNA: TGTGCCACCAGTGATCCGGGACTAGCGGGAGCCTCGAACAATGAGCAGTTCTTC
V gene: TRBV15; clone size: few; D gene: -; J gene: TRBJ1-2; CDR3 protein: CATSSQGNYGYTF; CDR3 DNA: TGTGCCACCAGCAGCCAGGGGAACTATGGCTACACCTTC
V gene: TRBV20-1; clone size: -; D gene: -; J gene: TRBJ1-1; CDR3 protein: CSLRGIEAFF; CDR3 DNA: TGCAGTCTCAGGGGAATTGAAGCTTTCTTT
V gene: TRBV4-2; clone size: -; D gene: -; J gene: TRBJ1-1; CDR3 protein: CASSQEGSQINTEAFF; CDR3 DNA: TGTGCCAGCAGCCAAGAGGGCAGCCAGATTAACACTGAAGCTTTCTTT
V gene: TRBV5-5; clone size: few; D gene: TRBD1; J gene: TRBJ2-2; CDR3 protein: CASSFFPTGETGELFF; CDR3 DNA: TGTGCCAGCAGCTTCTTTCCGACAGGGGAGACCGGGGAGCTGTTTTTT
V gene: TRBV20-1; clone size: -; D gene: -; J gene: TRBJ2-1; CDR3 protein: CSAVVVSVMGYNEQFF; CDR3 DNA: TGCAGTGCCGTTGTTGTTAGCGTGATGGGCTACAATGAGCAGTTCTTC